The subject of this entry is one TCR beta chain. The antigen is undetermined. The sample belongs to a study of blood T cells in healthy people across ages. Across the study: Capture by template switching was about one barcoded beta molecule per two T cells. Study-wide points: Whereas aged donors had fewer naive CD4+ cells, long-lived donors had more of them and higher diversity. CMV infection status of these donors was not known.

Alongside a J-beta primer mix, a sample-barcoded 5' primer served in a second PCR lasting about 6 to 12 cycles. Each cDNA molecule was tagged by a template-switch adaptor that had 12 random nucleotides. TCRdb re-called the 5' RACE reads with MiXCR, one entry per CDR3 protein. Among roughly 800,000 distinct CDR3 sequences listed, more than 45% were seen once. This CDR3 comprises 15 residues. The V gene end was trimmed by 8 bases and the J gene end by 4 bases; junction bases not matched to a gene: 4. Germline loops: CDR1 MNHEY, CDR2 SVGAGI. Input material: blood. The TCR comes from a man aged 30 to 45 in good health. The chain combines TRBV6-5 with TRBJ2-1; the match to TRBD2 covers 14 bases. The CDR3 region is CASHRTSGGYNEQFF. In DNA form, the CDR3 reads TGTGCCAGCCACCGGACTAGCGGGGGGTACAATGAGCAGTTCTTC.